A selection of T cell receptor beta chains follows, all from one sample in a study of human T cells and chemical hapten exposure. TCRdb used MiXCR to reprocess the RACE reads, holding one entry per CDR3 protein. The sample holds over 70,000 distinct CDR3 sequences, about 9.9% seen once. The sequencing here drew on whole blood, taken in connection with sensitization to the hapten diphenylcyclopropenone (DPC). Receptor source: a man aged 18-30 years with alopecia areata. Some clones in this sample may be carry-over from other donors' samples. Both conserved end residues are part of each CDR3. D genes are given only for firm matches. Size is omitted from some rows. Given values are once, few, many or a class for expanded clones.

clone size	V gene	J gene	D gene	CDR3 protein	CDR3 DNA
few	TRBV7-2	TRBJ2-3	-	CASSASTDTQYF	TGTGCCAGCAGCGCGAGCACAGATACGCAGTATTTT
few	TRBV7-9	TRBJ2-7	-	CASSFSTASRDSEQYF	TGTGCCAGCAGCTTCTCAACGGCCTCAAGGGATAGCGAGCAGTACTTC
few	TRBV28	TRBJ2-4	-	CATDPGLAKNIQYF	TGTGCCACCGACCCGGGACTAGCCAAAAACATTCAGTACTTC
few	TRBV27	TRBJ2-1	-	CASSDRPTYNEQFF	TGTGCCAGCAGTGACAGACCGACCTACAATGAGCAGTTCTTC
few	TRBV29-1	TRBJ1-6	-	CSAQQVADSPLHF	TGCAGCGCTCAACAGGTAGCGGATTCACCCCTCCACTTT
few	TRBV18	TRBJ2-7	TRBD1	CASSAAGTGTYEQYF	TGTGCCAGCTCAGCTGCCGGGACAGGAACCTACGAGCAGTACTTC
few	TRBV5-1	TRBJ2-1	TRBD1	CASSRSQNRQGYTYEQFF	TGCGCCAGCAGCCGATCGCAAAACCGACAGGGGTACACATATGAGCAGTTCTTC
few	TRBV29-1	TRBJ1-2	-	CSVGSGYTF	TGCAGCGTGGGCTCGGGCTACACCTTC
-	TRBV18	TRBJ1-1	-	CASSPPGQGSTEAFF	TGTGCCAGCTCACCACCGGGGCAGGGATCCACTGAAGCTTTCTTT
many	TRBV7-6	TRBJ1-1	-	CASSRGTGLVNTEAFF	TGTGCCAGCAGCCGCGGGACGGGGCTCGTCAACACTGAAGCTTTTTTT
many	TRBV4-3	TRBJ1-1	-	CASSQTTGNTEAFF	TGCGCCAGCAGCCAAACTACAGGGAACACTGAAGCTTTCTTT
many	TRBV7-2	TRBJ2-7	-	CASSNPLQRGWSAYEQYF	TGTGCCAGCAGCAACCCCCTACAGAGGGGTTGGTCTGCCTACGAGCAGTACTTC
-	TRBV7-9	TRBJ1-1	-	CASSLAEGRGTEAFF	TGTGCCAGCAGCTTAGCGGAGGGTAGGGGCACTGAAGCTTTCTTT
many	TRBV12-3/TRBV12-4	TRBJ2-3	-	CASSPTGSFTDTQYF	TGTGCCAGCAGTCCCACCGGTTCTTTCACAGATACGCAGTATTTT
-	TRBV7-8	TRBJ1-1	-	CASSFLRLVKRVNTEAFF	TGTGCCAGCAGCTTTTTACGTCTGGTTAAGCGGGTGAACACTGAAGCTTTCTTT
many	TRBV7-9	TRBJ1-6	TRBD1	CASSWDRGEFSYNSPLHF	TGTGCCAGCAGCTGGGACAGGGGCGAATTCTCCTATAATTCACCCCTCCACTTT
many	TRBV24-1	TRBJ2-1	TRBD1	CATSFGQGSTNEQFF	TGTGCCACCAGTTTCGGACAGGGGTCTACAAATGAGCAGTTCTTC
few	TRBV12-5	TRBJ2-7	-	CASGLGGTYEQYF	TGTGCTAGTGGTTTGGGAGGGACCTACGAGCAGTACTTC
many	TRBV2	TRBJ2-5	TRBD1	CASKKDRGRQETQYF	TGTGCCAGCAAGAAGGACAGGGGGCGTCAAGAGACCCAGTACTTC
many	TRBV7-2	TRBJ1-3	-	CASSTTAAQGNTIYF	TGTGCCAGCAGCACGACAGCCGCCCAGGGGAACACCATATATTTT
few	TRBV19	TRBJ2-3	-	CASSQARGERASTDTQYF	TGTGCCAGTAGTCAAGCGCGGGGCGAGAGAGCGAGCACAGATACGCAGTATTTT
many	TRBV18	TRBJ1-1	-	CASSPPVTVEAFF	TGTGCCAGCTCACCACCGGTAACAGTTGAAGCTTTCTTT
few	TRBV29-1	TRBJ2-5	-	CSVGQIETQYF	TGCAGCGTTGGCCAGATTGAGACCCAGTACTTC
few	TRBV4-1	TRBJ1-2	-	CASKHPGDPWMDGYTF	TGCGCCAGCAAGCACCCGGGGGACCCTTGGATGGATGGCTACACCTTC
few	TRBV7-6	TRBJ2-1	TRBD2	CASSLGSGGHEQFF	TGTGCCAGCAGCTTGGGTAGCGGGGGACATGAGCAGTTCTTC
-	TRBV4-3	TRBJ2-6	-	CASSQDPWGNSGANVLTF	TGCGCCAGCAGCCAAGATCCATGGGGGAACTCTGGGGCCAACGTCCTGACTTTC
-	TRBV5-1	TRBJ2-1	-	CASSLYDEQFF	TGCGCCAGCAGCTTGTATGATGAGCAGTTCTTC
few	TRBV6-2/TRBV6-3	TRBJ2-1	-	CASSYTGSQFYNEQFF	TGTGCCAGCAGTTACACCGGCTCCCAATTCTACAATGAGCAGTTCTTC
few	TRBV7-2	TRBJ2-7	-	CASSLYSYEQYF	TGTGCCAGCAGCCTATATTCCTACGAGCAGTACTTC
many	TRBV24-1	TRBJ2-1	-	CATSDIRTDNEQFF	TGTGCCACCAGTGATATCAGAACCGACAATGAGCAGTTCTTC
few	TRBV4-3	TRBJ2-2	-	CASSQDSVGELFF	TGCGCCAGCAGCCAAGATTCAGTCGGGGAGCTGTTTTTT
few	TRBV7-8	TRBJ1-5	TRBD1	CASSLTGGTQPQHF	TGTGCCAGCAGCTTGACAGGGGGAACTCAGCCCCAGCATTTT
many	TRBV7-9	TRBJ1-5	TRBD1	CASSFAAGTGTQSNQPQHF	TGTGCCAGCAGCTTCGCGGCCGGGACAGGGACCCAGAGCAATCAGCCCCAGCATTTT
-	TRBV7-2	TRBJ2-7	-	CASSLMERGALEQYF	TGTGCCAGCAGCTTAATGGAGAGGGGGGCCCTCGAGCAGTACTTC
-	TRBV10-3	TRBJ2-7	-	CATDHGSYEQYF	TGTGCCACCGACCACGGATCCTACGAGCAGTACTTC
many	TRBV7-3	TRBJ2-2	-	CASSPGENTGELFF	TGTGCCAGCAGTCCGGGCGAGAACACCGGGGAGCTGTTTTTT
-	TRBV29-1	TRBJ1-1	-	CSVETDTEAFF	TGCAGCGTAGAAACGGACACTGAAGCTTTCTTT
few	TRBV28	TRBJ2-5	-	CASTTGPRETQYF	TGTGCCAGCACCACAGGTCCGCGGGAGACCCAGTACTTC
-	TRBV5-6	TRBJ1-5	-	CASRRRGPNQPQHF	TGTGCCAGCAGAAGGCGGGGCCCCAATCAGCCCCAGCATTTT
many	TRBV6-2/TRBV6-3	TRBJ1-5	-	CASRTRTDTFFYSNQPQHF	TGTGCCAGCAGAACGAGGACAGACACCTTCTTCTATAGCAATCAGCCCCAGCATTTT
many	TRBV7-2	TRBJ1-4	TRBD1	CASSPAHQGAREKLFF	TGTGCCAGCAGCCCGGCCCATCAGGGGGCGCGTGAAAAACTGTTTTTT
few	TRBV19	TRBJ2-7	-	CASSPRYLDEQYF	TGTGCCAGTAGCCCCAGATATTTGGACGAGCAGTACTTC